This T cell receptor beta chain was sequenced for a study of blood T cell repertoires in COVID-19. Across the study: There were acute and convalescent COVID-19 samples, and they came from the United States, Italy and Spain.

V was pared by 2 bases and J by 7 bases, with 15 bases between. The germline V gene encodes CDR1 SNHLY and CDR2 FYNNEI. The CDR3 contains 15 residues. As processed by the authors: Nucleated cell number was recorded as an estimate derived from reference gene primer amplification. The protocol was immunoSEQ multiplex PCR, while the TCRdb copy is restricted to in-frame clones and leaves out a portion. For V, J and clone size, that table is used; D and trimming come from the DNA. The sample gives 95,000 to 150,000 clones, around 90% of which show up once; roughly 4% is in the top ten. The source of this sequence is a woman aged 60-75 years with COVID-19, enrolled during active disease. The chain is built from TRBV2 and TRBJ1-5; D is ambiguous. Sequences were obtained from peripheral blood. This CDR3 reads CASSESGRIVQPQHF. CDR3 DNA sequence: TGTGCCAGCAGTGAAAGTGGCAGGATAGTCCAGCCCCAGCATTTT.